Following are 13 T cell receptor beta chains from one sample sequenced in a study of T cells in localized non-small cell lung cancer. Method: immunoSEQ multiplex PCR; TCRdb's copy keeps in-frame clones and lacks some. This table has about 82,000 clones, about three quarters appearing once. The sequenced sample was PBMCs, obtained before any cancer treatment. Receptors were obtained from a man aged 35 to 69 with stage II squamous cell lung carcinoma.

The chain employs TRBV28 and TRBJ2-1, with D maybe TRBD2 (7 bases). V was pared by 7 bases and J by 2 bases, with 12 bases between. CDR1 MDHEN and CDR2 SYDVKM come from the germline V gene. The CDR3 is 14 residues long. The CDR3 nucleotides read TGTGCCAGCACTCCGGGGGGCACCTACAATGAGCAGTTCTTC. Residues: CASTPGGTYNEQFF. Full variable domain (missing parts from reference TRBV28 and TRBJ2-1): DVKVTQSSRYLVKRTGEKVFLECVQDMDHENMFWYRQDPGLGLRLIYFSYDVKMKEKGDIPEGYSVSREKKERFSLILESASTNQTSMYLCASTPGGTYNEQFFGPGTRLTVL.

The table lists this clone with a count of one. The V gene is TRBV7-8, the J gene TRBJ2-7; 8 positions match TRBD2. The length of the CDR3 is 16 residues. The germline CDR1 and CDR2 sequences are SGHVS and FQNEAQ. V gave up 3 bases and J gave up 0 bases; unmatched junction bases: 7. The CDR3 sequence is CASSLGLAGGSYEQYF. CDR3 bases: TGTGCCAGCAGCTTGGGTCTAGCGGGCGGCTCCTACGAGCAGTACTTC.

The table lists this clone with a count of one. V gene TRBV11-2 combines with J gene TRBJ1-5, with TRBD1 as a possible D gene (5 bases). This CDR3 region has 14 residues. Germline CDR1 and CDR2: SGHAT and FQNNGV. Deletions cut 7 bases from V and 6 bases from J, with 16 bases between. As DNA, the CDR3 is TGTGCCAGCACCCCCGGGACCGCGAGTCAGCCCCAGCATTTT. Amino acid sequence: CASTPGTASQPQHF.

V is TRBV28 and J is TRBJ2-6; D not certain. The length of the CDR3 is 14 residues. In germline, CDR1 is MDHEN, CDR2 SYDVKM. V gave up 6 bases and J gave up 1 base, with 7 bases separating them. The CDR3 DNA is TGTGCCAGCAGCGTTACTTCTGGGGCCAACGTCCTGACTTTC. The encoded protein is CASSVTSGANVLTF.

This sequence joins TRBV28 and TRBJ1-2, with D perhaps matching TRBD1 (5 bases). This CDR3 contains 13 residues. Per germline, CDR1 MDHEN and CDR2 SYDVKM. Trimming pared 4 bases from V and 5 bases from J, leaving 11 bases between. The CDR3 is CASSSGNEYGYTF. The CDR3 coding sequence is TGTGCCAGCAGTTCAGGGAACGAGTATGGCTACACCTTC.

The chain combines TRBV7-2 with TRBJ1-5; no reliable D call. Germline V lookup: CDR1 SGHTA, CDR2 FQGNSA. This CDR3 is 15 amino acids long. Trimming shortened V by 1 base and J by 0 bases, and 7 bases separated the two germline ends. CDR3: CASSLVGGSNQPQHF. The CDR3 DNA reads TGTGCCAGCAGCTTAGTGGGCGGTAGCAATCAGCCCCAGCATTTT.

Turning to this clone: The germline gene is not matched at one end of the junction; a read error may be the cause. The V and J genes are TRBV4-2 and TRBJ2-1; TRBD2 matches 11 bases. Germline assignment: CDR1 LGHNA and CDR2 YNFKEQ. The CDR3 length is 16 residues. The CDR3 bases are TGTGCCAGCAGCCTGACTAGCGGGGCCTCCGACAATGAGCAGTTCTTC. Translating it yields CASSLTSGASDNEQFF.

The rearrangement joins TRBV20-1 to TRBJ1-2, with D uncertain. The V gene lost 8 bases and the J gene lost 8 bases, with 15 bases spanning the gap. In germline, CDR1 is DFQATT, CDR2 SNEGSKA (reference sequence). The CDR3 is 11 residues long. CDR3 nucleotides: TGCAGTTATGCGGGGTTTGGGGGCTACACCTTC. It codes for CSYAGFGGYTF.

V gene TRBV6-5 combines with J gene TRBJ2-7; the D gene is possibly TRBD2 (6 bases). The CDR3 has 14 amino acids. The V gene's germline CDR1 is MNHEY and CDR2 SVGAGI. Between the trimmed V and J ends, which lost 9 bases and 6 bases, there was a span of 21 bases. In nucleotides, the CDR3 is TGTGCCAGTACCTATCGGGGGAGCGATGGCGAGCAGTACTTC. Amino acids: CASTYRGSDGEQYF.

The V gene is TRBV7-9, the J gene TRBJ1-1, with TRBD1 matching over 8 bases. CDR1 is SEHNR, CDR2 FQNEAQ, per germline (reference sequence). This CDR3 spans 13 amino acids. Germline trimming cut 5 bases from V and 7 bases from J; bases unmatched to any gene: 6. CDR3 loop: CASSGRQGIEAFF. In nucleotides, the CDR3 is TGTGCCAGCAGCGGAAGACAGGGGATTGAAGCTTTCTTT.

V usage is TRBV28 and J usage is TRBJ1-5; perhaps TRBD1 as D (5 bases). CDR1 is MDHEN and CDR2 is SYDVKM in the germline V gene. Trimming took 3 bases from V and 1 from J, leaving 10 bases between them. This CDR3 is built from 15 residues. Here the CDR3 DNA reads TGTGCCAGCAGTTTGGAGGGGTCAAGCAATCAGCCCCAGCATTTT. As protein: CASSLEGSSNQPQHF.

The J gene is TRBJ1-5, the V gene TRBV10-1; 7 bases match TRBD1. The germline V gene has CDR1 WNHNN and CDR2 SYGVQD (reference sequence). This CDR3 has 18 residues. The V and J ends lost 0 bases and 2 bases, in that order; junction bases with no gene match: 10. The CDR3 DNA sequence: TGCGCCAGCAGTGAGTCGGGTAAGACAGGGCTATGCAATCAGCCCCAGCATTTT. Residues: CASSESGKTGLCNQPQHF.

The V gene is TRBV7-6, the J gene TRBJ1-1; unclear D gene. Trimming took 3 bases from V and 7 from J, leaving 15 bases between them. Germline-derived CDR1 and CDR2 are SGHVS and FNYEAQ. The CDR3 has 14 residues. The CDR3: CASSFNPGEGEAFF. The CDR3, as DNA: TGTGCCAGCAGCTTCAATCCCGGGGAGGGTGAAGCTTTCTTT.